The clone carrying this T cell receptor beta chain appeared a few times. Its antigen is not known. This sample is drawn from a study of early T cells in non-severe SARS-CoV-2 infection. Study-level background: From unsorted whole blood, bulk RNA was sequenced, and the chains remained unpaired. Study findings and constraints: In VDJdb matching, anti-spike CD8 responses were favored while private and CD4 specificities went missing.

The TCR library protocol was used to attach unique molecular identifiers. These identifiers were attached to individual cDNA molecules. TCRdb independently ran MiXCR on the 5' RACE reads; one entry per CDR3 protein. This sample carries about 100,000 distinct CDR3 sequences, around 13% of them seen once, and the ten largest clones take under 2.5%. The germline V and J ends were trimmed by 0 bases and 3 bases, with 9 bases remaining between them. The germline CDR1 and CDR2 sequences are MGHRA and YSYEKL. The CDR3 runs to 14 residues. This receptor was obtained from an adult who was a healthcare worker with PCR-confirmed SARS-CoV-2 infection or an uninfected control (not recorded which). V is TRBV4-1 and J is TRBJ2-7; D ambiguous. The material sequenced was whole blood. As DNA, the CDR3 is TGCGCCAGCAGCCAAGAGGAATCTCTCTACGAGCAGTACTTC. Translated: CASSQEESLYEQYF.